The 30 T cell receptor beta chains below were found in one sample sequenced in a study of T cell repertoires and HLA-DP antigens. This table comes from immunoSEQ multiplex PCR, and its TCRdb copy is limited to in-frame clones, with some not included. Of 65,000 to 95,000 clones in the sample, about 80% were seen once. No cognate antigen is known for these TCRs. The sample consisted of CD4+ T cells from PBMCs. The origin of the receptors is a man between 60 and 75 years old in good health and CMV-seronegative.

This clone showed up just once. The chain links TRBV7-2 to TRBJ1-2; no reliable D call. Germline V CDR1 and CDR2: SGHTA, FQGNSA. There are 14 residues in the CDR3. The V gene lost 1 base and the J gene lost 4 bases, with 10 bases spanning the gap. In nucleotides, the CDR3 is TGTGCCAGCAGCTTAGAAGGGTACCCCTATGGCTACACCTTC. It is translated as CASSLEGYPYGYTF.

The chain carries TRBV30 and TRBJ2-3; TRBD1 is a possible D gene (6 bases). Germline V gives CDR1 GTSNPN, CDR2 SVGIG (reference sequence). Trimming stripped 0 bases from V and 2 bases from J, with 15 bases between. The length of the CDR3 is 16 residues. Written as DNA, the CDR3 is TGTGCCTGGAGTGTCCGGCAGGGGAGATTCACAGATACGCAGTATTTT. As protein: CAWSVRQGRFTDTQYF.

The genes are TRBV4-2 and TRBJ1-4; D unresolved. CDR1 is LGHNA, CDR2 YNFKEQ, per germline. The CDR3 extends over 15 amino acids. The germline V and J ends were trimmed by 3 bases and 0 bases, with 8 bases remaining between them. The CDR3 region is CASSQGFTTNEKLFF. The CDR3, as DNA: TGTGCCAGCAGCCAGGGTTTCACAACTAATGAAAAACTGTTTTTT.

This CDR3 reads CASSDSDRVAYNEQFF. In nucleotides, the CDR3 is TGTGCCAGCAGTGACTCGGACAGGGTCGCCTACAATGAGCAGTTCTTC. V usage is TRBV6-4 and J usage is TRBJ2-1, with 8 bases lining up with TRBD1. Germline CDR1 and CDR2: MRHNA and SNTAGT. J gave up 2 bases and V 0 bases, and 3 bases lay outside the gene matches. The CDR3 contains 16 residues.

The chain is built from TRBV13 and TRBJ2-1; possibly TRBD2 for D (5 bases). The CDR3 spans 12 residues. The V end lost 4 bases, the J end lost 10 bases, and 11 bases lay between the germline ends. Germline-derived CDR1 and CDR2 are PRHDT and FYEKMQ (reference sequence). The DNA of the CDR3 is TGTGCCAGCAGCTCTCTGCCGGGAGAGCAGTTCTTC. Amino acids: CASSSLPGEQFF.

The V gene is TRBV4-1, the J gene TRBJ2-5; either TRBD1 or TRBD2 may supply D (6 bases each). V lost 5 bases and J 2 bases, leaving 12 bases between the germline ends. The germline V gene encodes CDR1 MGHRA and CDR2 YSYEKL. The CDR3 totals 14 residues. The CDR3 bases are TGCGCCAGCAGCAAAGGGGGGCTTCAAGAGACCCAGTACTTC. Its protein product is CASSKGGLQETQYF.

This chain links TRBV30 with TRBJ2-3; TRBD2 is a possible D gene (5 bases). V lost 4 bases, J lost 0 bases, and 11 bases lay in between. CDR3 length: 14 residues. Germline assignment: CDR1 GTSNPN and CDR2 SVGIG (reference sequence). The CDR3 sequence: CAWTGRASTDTQYF. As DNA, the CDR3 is TGTGCCTGGACCGGGCGGGCAAGCACAGATACGCAGTATTTT.

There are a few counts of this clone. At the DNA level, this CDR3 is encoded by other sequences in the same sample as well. Written as DNA, the CDR3 is TGCGCCAGCAGCTTGGTGCCCGGGGAGCTGTTTTTT. Its translation is CASSLVPGELFF. This sequence joins TRBV5-1 and TRBJ2-2; D ambiguous. With 0 bases removed from V and 6 bases from J, the gap between germline ends came to 3 bases. The CDR3 consists of 12 residues. Germline V gene sequence: CDR1 SGHRS, CDR2 YFSETQ.

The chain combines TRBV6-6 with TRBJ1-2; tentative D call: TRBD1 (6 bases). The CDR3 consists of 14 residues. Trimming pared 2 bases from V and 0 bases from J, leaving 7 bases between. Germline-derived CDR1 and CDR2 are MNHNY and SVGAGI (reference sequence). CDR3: CASSYGTTNYGYTF. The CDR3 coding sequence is TGTGCCAGCAGTTACGGGACAACTAACTATGGCTACACCTTC.

The CDR3 spells CASSTGEKLFF. In DNA form, the CDR3 reads TGTGCCAGCAGTACGGGGGAAAAACTGTTTTTT. J is TRBJ1-4 and V is TRBV6-1; D gene uncertain. The length of the CDR3 is 11 residues. Trimming pared 5 bases from V and 8 bases from J, leaving 6 bases between. Germline V gene lookup returns CDR1 MNHNS and CDR2 SASEGT.

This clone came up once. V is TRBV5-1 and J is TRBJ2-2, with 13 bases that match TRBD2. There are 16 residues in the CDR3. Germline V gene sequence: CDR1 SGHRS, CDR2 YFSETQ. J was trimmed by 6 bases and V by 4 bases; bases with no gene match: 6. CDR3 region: CASSPTSGGASGELFF. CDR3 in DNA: TGCGCCAGCAGCCCAACTAGCGGGGGGGCCTCCGGGGAGCTGTTTTTT.

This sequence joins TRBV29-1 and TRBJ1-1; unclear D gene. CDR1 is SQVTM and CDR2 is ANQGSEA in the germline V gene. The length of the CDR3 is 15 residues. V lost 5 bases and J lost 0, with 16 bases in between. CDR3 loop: CSVLAGGDMNTEAFF. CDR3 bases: TGCAGCGTTCTGGCTGGCGGTGACATGAACACTGAAGCTTTCTTT.

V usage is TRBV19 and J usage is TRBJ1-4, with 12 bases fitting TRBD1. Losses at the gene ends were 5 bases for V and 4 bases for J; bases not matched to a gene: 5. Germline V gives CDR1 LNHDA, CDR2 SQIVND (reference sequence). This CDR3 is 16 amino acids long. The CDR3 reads CASSGTGGSGNEKLFF. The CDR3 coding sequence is TGTGCCAGTAGTGGGACAGGGGGCAGTGGTAATGAAAAACTGTTTTTT.

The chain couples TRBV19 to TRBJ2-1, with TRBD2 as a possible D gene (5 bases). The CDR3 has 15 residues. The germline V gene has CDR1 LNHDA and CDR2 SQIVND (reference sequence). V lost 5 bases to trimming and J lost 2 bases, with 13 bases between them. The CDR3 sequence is CASSPEPSTYNEQFF. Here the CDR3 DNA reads TGTGCCAGTAGTCCGGAGCCTAGCACCTACAATGAGCAGTTCTTC.

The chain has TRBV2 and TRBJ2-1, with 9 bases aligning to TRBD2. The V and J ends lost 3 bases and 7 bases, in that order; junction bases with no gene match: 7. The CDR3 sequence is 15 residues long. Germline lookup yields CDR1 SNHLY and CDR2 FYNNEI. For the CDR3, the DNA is TGTGCCAGCAGTGAGGTGGGCGGGAGGGTAAATGAGCAGTTCTTC. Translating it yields CASSEVGGRVNEQFF.

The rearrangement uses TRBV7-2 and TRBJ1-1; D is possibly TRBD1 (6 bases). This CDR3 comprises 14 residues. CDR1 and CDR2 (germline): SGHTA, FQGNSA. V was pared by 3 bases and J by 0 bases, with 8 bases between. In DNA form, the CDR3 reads TGTGCCAGCAGCTTTCAGGGGCTGAACACTGAAGCTTTCTTT. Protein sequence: CASSFQGLNTEAFF.

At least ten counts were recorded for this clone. The CDR3 reads CASSYRGGELFF. CDR3 coding DNA: TGTGCCAGCAGTTACAGGGGCGGGGAGCTGTTTTTT. This chain joins TRBV6-5 and TRBJ2-2; D might be TRBD1 (5 bases). The germline V gene has CDR1 MNHEY and CDR2 SVGAGI. The V and J ends lost 2 bases and 7 bases respectively, with 5 bases between them. The CDR3 covers 12 residues.

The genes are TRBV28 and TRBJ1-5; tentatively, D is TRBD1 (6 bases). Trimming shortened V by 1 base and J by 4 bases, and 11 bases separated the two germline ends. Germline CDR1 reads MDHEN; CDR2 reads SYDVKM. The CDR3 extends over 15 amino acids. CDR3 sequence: CASSLLQGGNQPQHF. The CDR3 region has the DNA TGTGCCAGCAGTTTATTACAGGGTGGAAATCAGCCCCAGCATTTT. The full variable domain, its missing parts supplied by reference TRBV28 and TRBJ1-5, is DVKVTQSSRYLVKRTGEKVFLECVQDMDHENMFWYRQDPGLGLRLIYFSYDVKMKEKGDIPEGYSVSREKKERFSLILESASTNQTSMYLCASSLLQGGNQPQHFGDGTRLSIL.

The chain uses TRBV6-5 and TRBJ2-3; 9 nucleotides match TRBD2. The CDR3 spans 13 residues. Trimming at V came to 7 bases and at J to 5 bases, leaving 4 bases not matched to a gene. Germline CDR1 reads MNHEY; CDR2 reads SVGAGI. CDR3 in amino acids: CASTGRGGDTQYF. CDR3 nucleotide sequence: TGTGCCAGCACTGGGCGGGGGGGAGATACGCAGTATTTT.

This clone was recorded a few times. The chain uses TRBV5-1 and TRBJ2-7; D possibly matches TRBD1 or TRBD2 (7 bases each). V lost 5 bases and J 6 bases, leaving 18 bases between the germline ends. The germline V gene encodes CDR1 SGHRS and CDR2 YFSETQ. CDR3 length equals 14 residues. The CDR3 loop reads CASRLQGGKSEQYF. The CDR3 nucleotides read TGCGCCAGCAGACTGCAGGGGGGGAAATCCGAGCAGTACTTC.

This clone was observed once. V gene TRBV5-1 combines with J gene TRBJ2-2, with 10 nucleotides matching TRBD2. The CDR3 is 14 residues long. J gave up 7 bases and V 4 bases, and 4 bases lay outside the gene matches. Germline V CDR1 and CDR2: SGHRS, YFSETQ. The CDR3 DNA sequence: TGCGCCAGCAGCGGGACTAGCGCGGGCGGGGAGCTGTTTTTT. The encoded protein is CASSGTSAGGELFF.

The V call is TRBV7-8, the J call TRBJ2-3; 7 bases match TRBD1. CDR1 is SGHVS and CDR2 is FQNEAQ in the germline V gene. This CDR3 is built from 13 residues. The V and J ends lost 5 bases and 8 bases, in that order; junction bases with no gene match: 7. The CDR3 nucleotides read TGTGCCAGCAGCAGGCAGGGGGTTGGTACGCAGTATTTT. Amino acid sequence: CASSRQGVGTQYF. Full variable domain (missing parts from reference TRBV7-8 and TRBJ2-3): GAGVSQSPRYKVAKRGQDVALRCDPISGHVSLFWYQQALGQGPEFLTYFQNEAQLDKSGLPSDRFFAERPEGSVSTLKIQRTQQEDSAVYLCASSRQGVGTQYFGPGTRLTVL.

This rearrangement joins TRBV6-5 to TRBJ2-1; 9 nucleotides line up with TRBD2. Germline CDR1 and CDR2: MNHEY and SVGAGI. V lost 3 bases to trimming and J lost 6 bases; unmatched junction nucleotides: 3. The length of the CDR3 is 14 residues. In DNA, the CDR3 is TGTGCCAGCAGTTATCTAGCGGGATCCAATGAGCAGTTCTTC. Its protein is CASSYLAGSNEQFF.

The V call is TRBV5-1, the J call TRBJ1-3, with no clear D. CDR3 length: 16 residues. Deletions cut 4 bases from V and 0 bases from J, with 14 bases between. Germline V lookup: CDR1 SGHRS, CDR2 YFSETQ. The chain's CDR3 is CASSPLSALSGNTIYF. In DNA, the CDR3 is TGCGCCAGCAGCCCGCTGTCGGCTCTCTCTGGAAACACCATATATTTT. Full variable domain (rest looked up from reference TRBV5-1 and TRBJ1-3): KAGVTQTPRYLIKTRGQQVTLSCSPISGHRSVSWYQQTPGQGLQFLFEYFSETQRNKGNFPGRFSGRQFSNSRSEMNVSTLELGDSALYLCASSPLSALSGNTIYFGEGSWLTVV.

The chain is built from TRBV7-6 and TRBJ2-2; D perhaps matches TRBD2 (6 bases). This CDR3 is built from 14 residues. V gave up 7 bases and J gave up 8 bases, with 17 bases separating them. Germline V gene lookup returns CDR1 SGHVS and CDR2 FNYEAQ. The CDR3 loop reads CASTAGPHSGELFF. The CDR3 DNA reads TGTGCCAGCACCGCGGGACCCCACTCGGGGGAGCTGTTTTTT.

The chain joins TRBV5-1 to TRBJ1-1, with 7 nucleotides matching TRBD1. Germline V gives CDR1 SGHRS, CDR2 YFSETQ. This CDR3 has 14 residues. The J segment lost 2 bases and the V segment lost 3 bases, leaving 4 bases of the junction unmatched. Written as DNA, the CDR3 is TGCGCCAGCAGCTCGGGACAGAGAAACACTGAAGCTTTCTTT. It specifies CASSSGQRNTEAFF.

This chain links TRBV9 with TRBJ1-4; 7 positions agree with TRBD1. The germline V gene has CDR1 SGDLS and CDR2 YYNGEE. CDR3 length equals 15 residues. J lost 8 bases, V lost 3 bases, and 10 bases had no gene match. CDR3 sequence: CASSENRGLGEKLFF. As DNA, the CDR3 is TGTGCCAGCAGCGAAAACAGGGGTCTGGGGGAAAAACTGTTTTTT. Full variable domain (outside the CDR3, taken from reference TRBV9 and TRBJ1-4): DSGVTQTPKHLITATGQRVTLRCSPRSGDLSVYWYQQSLDQGLQFLIQYYNGEERAKGNILERFSAQQFPDLHSELNLSSLELGDSALYFCASSENRGLGEKLFFGSGTQLSVL.

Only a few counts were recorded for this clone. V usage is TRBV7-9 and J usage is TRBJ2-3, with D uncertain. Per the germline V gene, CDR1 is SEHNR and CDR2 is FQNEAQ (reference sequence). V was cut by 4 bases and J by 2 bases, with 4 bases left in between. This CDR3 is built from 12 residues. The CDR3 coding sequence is TGTGCCAGCAGCTCCCCCACAGATACGCAGTATTTT. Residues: CASSSPTDTQYF.

DNA of the CDR3: TGTGCCAGCAGTGAACGGGACAGGGGGATGGGGGAGACCCAGTACTTC. It encodes CASSERDRGMGETQYF. The chain couples TRBV6-1 to TRBJ2-5; 11 bases line up with TRBD1. This CDR3 has 16 amino acids. Trimming cost V 2 bases and J 5 bases; bases outside gene matches: 7. Germline CDR1 and CDR2: MNHNS and SASEGT.

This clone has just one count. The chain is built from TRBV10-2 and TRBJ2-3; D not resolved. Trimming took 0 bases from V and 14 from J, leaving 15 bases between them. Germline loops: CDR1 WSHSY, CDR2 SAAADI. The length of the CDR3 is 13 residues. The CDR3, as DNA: TGCGCCAGCAGTGAGTCGCTGGGCCGTGTGGGGTATTTT. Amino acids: CASSESLGRVGYF.